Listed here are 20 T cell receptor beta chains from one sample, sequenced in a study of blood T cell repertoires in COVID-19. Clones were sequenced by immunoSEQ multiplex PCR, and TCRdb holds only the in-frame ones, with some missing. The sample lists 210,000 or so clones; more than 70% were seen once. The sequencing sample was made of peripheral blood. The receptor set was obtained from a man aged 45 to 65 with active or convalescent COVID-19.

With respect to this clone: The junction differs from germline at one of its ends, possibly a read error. For the CDR3, the DNA is TGTACCTGGCTAGGGGTATCTGAAGCTTTCTTT. It codes for CTWLGVSEAFF. The rearrangement links TRBV30 to TRBJ1-1; D is perhaps TRBD1 (5 bases). The CDR3 spans 11 residues. The V gene's germline CDR1 is GTSNPN and CDR2 SVGIG (reference sequence).

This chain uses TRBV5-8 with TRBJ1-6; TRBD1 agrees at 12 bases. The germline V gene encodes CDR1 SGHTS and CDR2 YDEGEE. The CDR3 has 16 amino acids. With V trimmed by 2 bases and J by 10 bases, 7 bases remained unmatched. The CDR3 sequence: CASSFRDRGQSSPLHF. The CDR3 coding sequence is TGTGCCAGCAGCTTCCGGGACAGGGGGCAGAGCTCACCCCTCCACTTT. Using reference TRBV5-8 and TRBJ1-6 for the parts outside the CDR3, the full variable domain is EAGVTQSPTHLIKTRGQQATLRCSPISGHTSVYWYQQALGLGLQFLLWYDEGEERNRGNFPPRFSGRQFPNYSSELNVNALELEDSALYLCASSFRDRGQSSPLHFGNGTRLTVT.

The CDR3 nucleotides are TGCGCCAGCAGCCCACGACAGGGAGGTGCACCCCTCCACTTT. As protein: CASSPRQGGAPLHF. The chain combines TRBV5-1 with TRBJ1-6; 7 bases align to TRBD1. The CDR3 covers 14 residues. Germline loops: CDR1 SGHRS, CDR2 YFSETQ. Trimming took 4 bases from V and 11 from J; bases not matched to a gene: 9.

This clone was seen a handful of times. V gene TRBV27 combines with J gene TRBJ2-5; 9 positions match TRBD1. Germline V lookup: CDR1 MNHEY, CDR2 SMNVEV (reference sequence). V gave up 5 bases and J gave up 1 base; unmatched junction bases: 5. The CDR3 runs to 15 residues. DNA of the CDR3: TGTGCCAGCAGTATCCGGGACAGGGCCCAAGAGACCCAGTACTTC. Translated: CASSIRDRAQETQYF.

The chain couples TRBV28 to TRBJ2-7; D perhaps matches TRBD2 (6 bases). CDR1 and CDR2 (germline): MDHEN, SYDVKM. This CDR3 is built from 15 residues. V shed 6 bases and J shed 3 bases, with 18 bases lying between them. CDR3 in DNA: TGTGCCAGCAGCCCCCCCGGGGGTGGTAACTACGAGCAGTACTTC. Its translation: CASSPPGGGNYEQYF.

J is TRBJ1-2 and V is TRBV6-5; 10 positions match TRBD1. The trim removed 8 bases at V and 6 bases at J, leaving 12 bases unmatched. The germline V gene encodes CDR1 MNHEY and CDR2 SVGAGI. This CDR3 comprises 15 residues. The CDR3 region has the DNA TGTGCCAGCTGGAGAAGTGACAGGGGGCAAGATGGCTACACCTTC. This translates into CASWRSDRGQDGYTF.

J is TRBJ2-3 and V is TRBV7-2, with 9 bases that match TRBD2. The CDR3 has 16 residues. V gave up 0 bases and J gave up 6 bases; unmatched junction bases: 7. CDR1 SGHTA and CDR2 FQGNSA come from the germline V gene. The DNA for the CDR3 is TGTGCCAGCAGCTTAGCTTGGCGGGGGGGTCGGGATACGCAGTATTTT. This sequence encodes CASSLAWRGGRDTQYF.

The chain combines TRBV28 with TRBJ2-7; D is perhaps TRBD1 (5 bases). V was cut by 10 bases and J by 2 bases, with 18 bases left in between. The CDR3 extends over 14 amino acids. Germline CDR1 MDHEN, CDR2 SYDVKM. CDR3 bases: TGTGCCACCAACCCAGAGAGACAGCCCTACGAGCAGTACTTC. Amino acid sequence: CATNPERQPYEQYF. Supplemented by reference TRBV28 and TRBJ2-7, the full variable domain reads DVKVTQSSRYLVKRTGEKVFLECVQDMDHENMFWYRQDPGLGLRLIYFSYDVKMKEKGDIPEGYSVSREKKERFSLILESASTNQTSMYLCATNPERQPYEQYFGPGTRLTVT.

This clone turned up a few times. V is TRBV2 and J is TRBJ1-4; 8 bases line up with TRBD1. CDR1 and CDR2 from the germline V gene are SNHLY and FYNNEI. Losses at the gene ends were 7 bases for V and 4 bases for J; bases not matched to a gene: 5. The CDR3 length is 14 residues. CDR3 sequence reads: CASNTDRVNEKLFF. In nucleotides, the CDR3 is TGTGCCAGCAATACGGACAGGGTTAATGAAAAACTGTTTTTT. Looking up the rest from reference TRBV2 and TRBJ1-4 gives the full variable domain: EPEVTQTPSHQVTQMGQEVILRCVPISNHLYFYWYRQILGQKVEFLVSFYNNEISEKSEIFDDQFSVERPDGSNFTLKIRSTKLEDSAMYFCASNTDRVNEKLFFGSGTQLSVL.

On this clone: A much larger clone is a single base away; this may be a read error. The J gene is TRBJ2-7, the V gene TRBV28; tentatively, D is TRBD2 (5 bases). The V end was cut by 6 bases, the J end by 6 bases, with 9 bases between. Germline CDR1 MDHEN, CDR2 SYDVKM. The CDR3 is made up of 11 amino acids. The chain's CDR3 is CASSSRGEQYF. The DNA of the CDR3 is TGTGCCAGCAGCTCCCGGGGCGAGCAGTACTTC.

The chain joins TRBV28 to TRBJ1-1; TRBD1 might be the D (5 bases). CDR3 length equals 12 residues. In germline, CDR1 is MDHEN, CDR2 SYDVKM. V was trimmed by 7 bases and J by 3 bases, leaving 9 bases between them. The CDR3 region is CASTDSDTEAFF. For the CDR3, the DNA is TGTGCCAGCACCGACAGTGACACTGAAGCTTTCTTT.

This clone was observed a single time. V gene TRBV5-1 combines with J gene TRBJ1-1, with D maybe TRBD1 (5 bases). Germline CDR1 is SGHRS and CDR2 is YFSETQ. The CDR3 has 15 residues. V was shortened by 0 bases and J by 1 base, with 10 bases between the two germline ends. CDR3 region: CASSLEGQGNTEAFF. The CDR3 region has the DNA TGCGCCAGCAGCTTGGAGGGGCAGGGGAACACTGAAGCTTTCTTT.

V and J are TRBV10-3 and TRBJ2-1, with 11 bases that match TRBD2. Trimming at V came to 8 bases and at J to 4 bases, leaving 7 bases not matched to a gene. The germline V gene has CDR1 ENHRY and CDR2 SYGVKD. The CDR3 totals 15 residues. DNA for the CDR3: TGTGCCATCGCTAGCGGGGGGCTCACTTACAATGAGCAGTTCTTC. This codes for CAIASGGLTYNEQFF.

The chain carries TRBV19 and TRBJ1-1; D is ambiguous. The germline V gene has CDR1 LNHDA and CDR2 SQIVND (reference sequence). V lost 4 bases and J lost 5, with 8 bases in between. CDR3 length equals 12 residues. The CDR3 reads CASSRPGTEAFF. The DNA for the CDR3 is TGTGCCAGTAGTAGACCCGGGACTGAAGCTTTCTTT.

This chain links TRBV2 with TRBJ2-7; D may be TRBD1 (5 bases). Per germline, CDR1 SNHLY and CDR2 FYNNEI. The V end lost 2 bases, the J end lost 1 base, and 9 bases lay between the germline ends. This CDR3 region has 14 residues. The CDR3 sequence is CASSETTVSYEQYF. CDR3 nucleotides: TGTGCCAGCAGTGAAACGACAGTATCCTACGAGCAGTACTTC.

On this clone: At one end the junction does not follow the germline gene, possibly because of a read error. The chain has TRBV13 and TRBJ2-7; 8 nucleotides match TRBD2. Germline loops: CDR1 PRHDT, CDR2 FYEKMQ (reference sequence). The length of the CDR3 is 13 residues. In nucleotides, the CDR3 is TGTGCCAGCAGTCCGGGACTAGGTTACGCGCAGTACTTC. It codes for CASSPGLGYAQYF.

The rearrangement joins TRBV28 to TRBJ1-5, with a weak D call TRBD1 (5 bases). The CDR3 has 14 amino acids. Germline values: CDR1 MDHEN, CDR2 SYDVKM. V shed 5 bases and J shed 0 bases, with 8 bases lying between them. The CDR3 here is CASSRQSSNQPQHF. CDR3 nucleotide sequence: TGTGCCAGCAGTCGACAGTCTAGCAATCAGCCCCAGCATTTT.

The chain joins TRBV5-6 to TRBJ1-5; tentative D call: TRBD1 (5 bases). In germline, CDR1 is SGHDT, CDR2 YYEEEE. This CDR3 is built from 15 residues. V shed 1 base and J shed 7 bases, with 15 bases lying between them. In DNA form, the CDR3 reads TGTGCCAGCAGCTTGATAGGCAGGGAGGACCAGCCCCAGCATTTT. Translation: CASSLIGREDQPQHF.

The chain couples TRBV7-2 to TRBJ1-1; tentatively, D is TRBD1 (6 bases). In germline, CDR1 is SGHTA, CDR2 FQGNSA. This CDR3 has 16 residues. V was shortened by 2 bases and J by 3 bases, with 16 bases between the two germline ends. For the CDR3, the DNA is TGTGCCAGCAGCTTAACCGACCCCAGGGGCGACACTGAAGCTTTCTTT. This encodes CASSLTDPRGDTEAFF. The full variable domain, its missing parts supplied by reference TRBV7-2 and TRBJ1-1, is GAGVSQSPSNKVTEKGKDVELRCDPISGHTALYWYRQSLGQGLEFLIYFQGNSAPDKSGLPSDRFSAERTGGSVSTLTIQRTQQEDSAVYLCASSLTDPRGDTEAFFGQGTRLTVV.

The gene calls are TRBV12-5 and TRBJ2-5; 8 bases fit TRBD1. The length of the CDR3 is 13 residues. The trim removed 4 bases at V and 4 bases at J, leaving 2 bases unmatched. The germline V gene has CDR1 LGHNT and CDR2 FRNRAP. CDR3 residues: CASGSGQGETQYF. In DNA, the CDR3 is TGTGCTAGTGGTTCCGGACAGGGAGAGACCCAGTACTTC.